This T cell receptor beta chain was profiled in a study of spatial heterogeneity in lung cancer. Points from the study as a whole: Counts of expanded intratumoral alpha and beta TCRs tracked tumor mutation counts.

By share, this clonotype counts as medium-sized (0.01 to 0.1%). Its specificity is unknown. V was trimmed by 5 bases and J by 0 bases, leaving 11 bases between them. The V gene's germline CDR1 is SGHTA and CDR2 FQGNSA. CDR3 length: 15 amino acids. The time point denotes: sample taken at primary tumor resection. TCRdb re-derived calls from the 5' RACE reads in MiXCR, one entry per CDR3 protein. The sample lists 4,000 to 5,500 distinct CDR3 sequences, under 9.5% occurring once. This TCR derives from a female donor with early-stage non-small cell lung cancer. The chain has TRBV7-2 and TRBJ2-1; D is possibly TRBD2 (6 bases). The sequenced sample was lung tumor tissue, obtained at surgery. CDR3 DNA: TGTGCCAGCAGCCCGCGGGGTGCCTCCTACAATGAGCAGTTCTTC. Amino acid sequence: CASSPRGASYNEQFF. The full variable domain, with the rest looked up from reference TRBV7-2 and TRBJ2-1, is GAGVSQSPSNKVTEKGKDVELRCDPISGHTALYWYRQSLGQGLEFLIYFQGNSAPDKSGLPSDRFSAERTGGSVSTLTIQRTQQEDSAVYLCASSPRGASYNEQFFGPGTRLTVL.